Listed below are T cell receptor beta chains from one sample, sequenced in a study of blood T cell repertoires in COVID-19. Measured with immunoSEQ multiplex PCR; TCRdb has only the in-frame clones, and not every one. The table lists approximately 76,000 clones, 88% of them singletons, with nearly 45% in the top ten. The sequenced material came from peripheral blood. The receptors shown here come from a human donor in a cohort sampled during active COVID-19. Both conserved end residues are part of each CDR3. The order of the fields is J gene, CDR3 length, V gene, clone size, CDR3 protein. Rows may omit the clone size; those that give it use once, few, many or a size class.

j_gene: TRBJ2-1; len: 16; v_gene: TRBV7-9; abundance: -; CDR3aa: CASSGTGVSPYNEQFF
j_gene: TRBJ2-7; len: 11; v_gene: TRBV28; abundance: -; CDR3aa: CASRSVGEQYF
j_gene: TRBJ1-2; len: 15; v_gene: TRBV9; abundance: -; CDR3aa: CASSAPTDGLNGYTF
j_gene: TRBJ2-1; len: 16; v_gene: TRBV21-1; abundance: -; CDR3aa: CASTPNGGGAHNEQFF
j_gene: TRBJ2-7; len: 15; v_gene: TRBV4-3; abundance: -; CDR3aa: CASSQEIGRNYEQYF
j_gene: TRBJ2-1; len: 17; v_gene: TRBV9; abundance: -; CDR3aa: CASSVGNSPSSYNEQFF
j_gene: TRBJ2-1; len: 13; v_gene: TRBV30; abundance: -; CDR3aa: CAWRETGYNEQFF
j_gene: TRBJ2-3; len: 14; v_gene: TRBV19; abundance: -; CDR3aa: CASRGLALTDTQYF
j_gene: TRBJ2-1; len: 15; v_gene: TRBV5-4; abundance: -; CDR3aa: CASSLGSGSGGEQFF
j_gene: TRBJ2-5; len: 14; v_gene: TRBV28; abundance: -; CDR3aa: CASSSGQSQETQYF
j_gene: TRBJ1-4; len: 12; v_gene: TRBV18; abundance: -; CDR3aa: CATGQSNEKLFF
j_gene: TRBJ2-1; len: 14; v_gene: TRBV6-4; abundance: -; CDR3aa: CASAPEGGHNEQFF
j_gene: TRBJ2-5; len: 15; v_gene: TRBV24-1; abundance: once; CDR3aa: CATSDLKAQAGTQYF
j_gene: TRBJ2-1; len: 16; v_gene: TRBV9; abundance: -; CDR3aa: CASSARLAGSYNEQFF
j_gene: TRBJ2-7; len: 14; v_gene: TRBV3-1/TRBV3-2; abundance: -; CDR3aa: CASSQERGRVKQYF